A single sample is the source of the 26 T cell receptor delta chains below, sequenced in a study of gamma-delta T cells after stem cell transplantation (dated by TCRdb to 2016 to 2018). The library was prepared using RT-PCR. Reads for this sample came from an Illumina MiSeq. TCRdb recomputed clones from the public reads with CATT; identical DNA rows were then combined. This sample comprises under 6,500 delta-chain clones, roughly 2% of them detected only once. The top ten clones comprise roughly a fifth of the sample. The sample consisted of gamma-delta T cells. The receptors originated from a human donor. It is not recorded whose cells these are; they may come from a transplant donor.

In this sample, this clone turned up a few times. TCRdb's entry gives the protein of a much larger clone, which mismatches this DNA's translation at residue 6, likely from a read error; the protein reported here is translated from the DNA. V is TRDV2 and J is TRDJ1; 11 bases line up with TRDD3. The CDR3 covers 18 residues. Germline trimming cut 0 bases from V and 1 base from J; bases unmatched to any gene: 9. The germline V gene has CDR1 GEAIGNYY and CDR2 EKD. The CDR3 bases are TGTGCCTGTGACACCGCTGGTGGGGGATACGCGCGCACCGATAAACTCATCTTT. Translating gives CACDTAGGGYARTDKLIF.

The chain links TRDV2 to TRDJ1; TRDD3 aligns across 10 bases. Germline CDR1 is GEAIGNYY and CDR2 is EKD. The V segment lost 2 bases and the J segment 5 bases; nucleotides outside the gene matches: 16. CDR3 length equals 18 residues. CDR3 loop: CACDRVPTGGFDLDKLIF. Written as DNA, the CDR3 is TGTGCCTGTGACAGAGTCCCTACTGGGGGATTTGACTTGGATAAACTCATCTTT.

The gene calls are TRDV2 and TRDJ1, with TRDD3 matching over 12 bases. CDR1 is GEAIGNYY and CDR2 is EKD in the germline V gene. The CDR3 consists of 15 residues. Trimming cost V 3 bases and J 3 bases; bases outside gene matches: 4. The CDR3, as DNA: TGTGCCTGTGACGAACTGGGGGATACCCCCGATAAACTCATCTTT. Amino acid sequence: CACDELGDTPDKLIF.

This clone was picked up a small number of times. A much bigger clone sits one base away, suggesting this may be a read error. Other DNA sequences from this sample encode an identical CDR3 as well. V usage is TRDV2 and J usage is TRDJ1; 10 positions match TRDD3. Germline-derived CDR1 and CDR2 are GEAIGNYY and EKD. The junction had 11 bases not matched to a gene; V was cut back by 1 base and J by 4 bases. The CDR3 is 17 amino acids. CDR3: CACDTVATGGSLDKLIF. CDR3 nucleotide sequence: TGTGCCTGTGACACTGTGGCTACTGGGGGATCCCTCGATAAACTCATCTTT.

This clone was observed a handful of times. This DNA's translation differs at residue 4 from TCRdb's protein, which comes from a much larger clone; a read error is likely, and the protein shown is translated from the DNA. The chain combines TRDV2 with TRDJ3, with 7 bases identical to TRDD3. CDR3 length: 18 residues. CDR1 is GEAIGNYY, CDR2 EKD, per germline. This CDR3 is CACGTVGDSSWDTRQMFF. CDR3 nucleotide sequence: TGTGCCTGTGGCACCGTGGGGGACAGCTCCTGGGACACCCGACAGATGTTTTTC.

Concerning this clone: TCRdb pairs this DNA with a much larger clone's protein that differs at residue 9, likely a read error; the protein shown was translated from the DNA. The J gene is TRDJ1, the V gene TRDV2; 7 bases align to TRDD3. Per germline, CDR1 GEAIGNYY and CDR2 EKD. The CDR3 loop spans 19 amino acids. With V trimmed by 1 base and J by 2 bases, 18 bases remained unmatched. CDR3 amino acids: CACDTLDWRIRGETDKLIF. The CDR3 region has the DNA TGTGCCTGTGACACATTGGACTGGCGGATACGCGGCGAGACCGATAAACTCATCTTT.

As regards this clone: The sample holds other DNA sequences that translate to the same CDR3. This chain's CDR3 is CACDTLLGDTTDKLIF. Here the CDR3 DNA reads TGTGCCTGTGACACCCTACTGGGGGATACGACCGATAAACTCATCTTT. This chain links TRDV2 with TRDJ1; 13 bases match TRDD3. Germline CDR1 GEAIGNYY, CDR2 EKD. This CDR3 spans 16 amino acids. Germline trimming cut 0 bases from V and 2 bases from J; bases unmatched to any gene: 2.

Note on this clone: TCRdb pairs this DNA with a much larger clone's protein that differs at residue 13, likely a read error; the protein shown was translated from the DNA. Other DNA sequences from this sample encode an identical CDR3 as well. DNA of the CDR3: TGCGCCTGTGACACCGTGCCCGTACTGGGGGATACGGGGGCCGATAAACTCATCTTT. Residues: CACDTVPVLGDTGADKLIF. V usage is TRDV2 and J usage is TRDJ1; 13 nucleotides align to TRDD3. The CDR3 totals 19 residues. Germline CDR1 reads GEAIGNYY; CDR2 reads EKD.

Details on this clone: TCRdb assigns this DNA the protein of a much larger clone, which departs from its translation at residue 4; this likely reflects a read error, and the protein shown comes from translating the DNA. The rearrangement uses TRDV2 and TRDJ1, with 10 bases identical to TRDD3. CDR1 GEAIGNYY and CDR2 EKD come from the germline V gene. The CDR3 is made up of 17 amino acids. V shed 5 bases, J shed 1 base, and the junction held 12 bases outside the gene matches. CDR3 residues: CACANLGDNMGTDKLIF. DNA of the CDR3: TGTGCCTGTGCTAACCTGGGGGATAATATGGGCACCGATAAACTCATCTTT.

Worth noting for this clone: The likely explanation is a read error, given a far larger clone one base away. Other nucleotide sequences in the sample specify the same CDR3. The rearrangement uses TRDV2 and TRDJ1, with 8 positions matching TRDD3. V gave up 3 bases and J gave up 0 bases; unmatched junction bases: 17. The CDR3 totals 19 residues. Germline CDR1 is GEAIGNYY and CDR2 is EKD. The CDR3 spells CACDPVSGSTGGYTDKLIF. CDR3 coding DNA: TGTGCCTGTGACCCCGTTTCGGGGAGTACTGGGGGGTACACCGATAAACTCATCTTT.

This clone was detected only a few times. This DNA's translation and the protein TCRdb lists, from a much larger clone, do not match at residue 10, likely due to a read error; the protein shown is translated from the DNA. The chain couples TRDV2 to TRDJ1, with 10 bases that match TRDD3. The CDR3 is made up of 19 amino acids. Germline-derived CDR1 and CDR2 are GEAIGNYY and EKD. V gave up 1 base and J gave up 2 bases; unmatched junction bases: 15. The CDR3 coding sequence is TGTGCCTGTGACACATTGGACTGGGGGATGCGCGACGAGACCGATAAACTCATCTTT. Protein sequence: CACDTLDWGMRDETDKLIF.

This clone is medium-sized within its sample. The chain recombines TRDV2 with TRDJ1, with D perhaps TRDD2 or TRDD3 (5 bases each). Trimming removed 0 bases from V and 4 bases from J, with 29 bases in between. The CDR3 is made up of 20 amino acids. Germline-derived CDR1 and CDR2 are GEAIGNYY and EKD. This CDR3 reads CACDTVSSSRGSSGGDKLIF. DNA for the CDR3: TGTGCCTGTGACACCGTGAGCTCTTCCCGGGGGTCCAGCGGAGGCGATAAACTCATCTTT.

This clone turned up a few times. A far larger clone is off by one base, so a read error is likely. In the same sample, other DNA sequences code for this CDR3. V and J are TRDV2 and TRDJ3; 7 positions match TRDD3. CDR1 is GEAIGNYY and CDR2 is EKD in the germline V gene. The CDR3 is 20 residues long. CDR3 region: CACDSSAGGPSSWDTRQMFF. The CDR3 DNA reads as TGTGCCTGTGACAGCTCGGCTGGGGGCCCTAGCTCCTGGGACACCCGACAGATGTTCTTC.

Judged by abundance, this clone is medium-sized. The sample holds other DNA sequences that translate to the same CDR3. This chain links TRDV2 with TRDJ1; tentative D call: TRDD3 (6 bases). V was clipped by 0 bases and J by 0 bases, with 13 bases between them. There are 16 residues in the CDR3. Germline CDR1 GEAIGNYY, CDR2 EKD. The CDR3 is CACDTVGGLNTDKLIF. For the CDR3, the DNA is TGTGCCTGTGACACCGTGGGGGGCCTAAACACCGATAAACTCATCTTT.

Worth noting for this clone: The amino acid sequence in TCRdb belongs to a much larger clone and departs from this DNA's translation at residue 10, likely a sequencing read error; the sequence shown is translated from the DNA. The V call is TRDV2, the J call TRDJ1; D unclear. This CDR3 comprises 16 residues. The germline V and J ends were trimmed by 3 bases and 2 bases, with 18 bases remaining between them. CDR1 is GEAIGNYY and CDR2 is EKD in the germline V gene. The CDR3 bases are TGTGCCTGTGACCTCGTACCCGGCTCGAAGACCGATAAACTCATCTTT. Its translation is CACDLVPGSKTDKLIF.

This clone turned up a few times. V is TRDV1 and J is TRDJ1; 11 bases map to TRDD3. CDR1 TSWWSYY and CDR2 QGS come from the germline V gene. Germline trimming cut 0 bases from V and 2 bases from J; bases unmatched to any gene: 26. The CDR3 runs 24 residues. Written as DNA, the CDR3 is TGTGCTCTTGGGGAACTACGTGACAGCTCGTGGGAGGGGGCACTGGGGGATAAAACCGATAAACTCATCTTT. It yields the protein CALGELRDSSWEGALGDKTDKLIF.

This clone occurred a few times. TCRdb pairs this DNA with a much larger clone's protein that differs at residue 8, likely a read error; the protein shown was translated from the DNA. The gene calls are TRDV2 and TRDJ1; the D gene is possibly TRDD3 (5 bases). Germline CDR1 is GEAIGNYY and CDR2 is EKD. The CDR3 loop spans 16 amino acids. V was shortened by 3 bases and J by 0 bases, with 16 bases between the two germline ends. The CDR3 sequence is CACDAWARGHTDKLIF. The CDR3 nucleotides are TGTGCCTGTGACGCCTGGGCCCGGGGGCACACCGATAAACTCATCTTT.

This clone was counted only a few times. The mismatch at residue 8 between this DNA's translation and the TCRdb protein of a much larger clone likely reflects a read error; the protein shown is translated from the DNA. This chain links TRDV2 with TRDJ1; D gene uncertain. The CDR3 runs to 15 residues. Trimming took 3 bases from V and 1 from J, leaving 14 bases between them. In germline, CDR1 is GEAIGNYY, CDR2 EKD. CDR3: CACDSITRSTDKLIF. The CDR3 DNA reads as TGTGCCTGTGACTCGATCACTAGGAGCACCGATAAACTCATCTTT.

This clone was seen more than once but under ten times. This chain uses TRDV2 with TRDJ1; TRDD3 agrees at 8 bases. Looked up from germline, CDR1 is GEAIGNYY and CDR2 is EKD. CDR3 length equals 21 residues. V was clipped by 3 bases and J by 4 bases; unmatched bases: 27. The CDR3 reads CACDSLGGTRPGLSHIDKLIF. The CDR3 DNA is TGTGCCTGTGACTCACTGGGGGGTACGCGGCCGGGGCTTAGTCACATCGATAAACTCATCTTT.

Turning to this clone: TCRdb's protein, taken from a much larger clone, differs from this DNA's translation at residue 6, likely owing to a read error; the protein displayed comes from the DNA. The CDR3 region is CACDTLLGDTPVSSWDTRQMFF. As DNA, the CDR3 is TGTGCCTGTGACACCCTACTGGGGGATACGCCGGTAAGCTCCTGGGACACCCGACAGATGTTTTTC. The chain couples TRDV2 to TRDJ3; TRDD3 agrees at 13 bases. The CDR3 is 22 amino acids. The J segment lost 0 bases and the V segment lost 0 bases, leaving 10 bases of the junction unmatched. Germline CDR1 reads GEAIGNYY; CDR2 reads EKD.

As regards this clone: The mismatch at residue 7 between this DNA's translation and the TCRdb protein of a much larger clone likely reflects a read error; the protein shown is translated from the DNA. The CDR3 nucleotides read TGTGCCTGTGACGCTATCGCTATACTGGGGCAAACCGATAAACTCATCTTT. This translates into CACDAIAILGQTDKLIF. The chain has TRDV2 and TRDJ1, with 7 bases lining up with TRDD3. CDR3 length: 17 residues. Unmatched junction bases numbered 14, after V lost 3 bases and J lost 2 bases. Germline assignment: CDR1 GEAIGNYY and CDR2 EKD.

The chain employs TRDV2 and TRDJ1; 12 nucleotides align to TRDD3. Germline lookup yields CDR1 GEAIGNYY and CDR2 EKD. J lost 3 bases, V lost 1 base, and 14 bases had no gene match. This CDR3 has 19 amino acids. The CDR3 DNA reads as TGTGCCTGTGACACGCCCCAAGTACTGGGGGATACAGGACCCGATAAACTCATCTTT. It codes for CACDTPQVLGDTGPDKLIF.

This clone was found a few times. A far larger clone is one nucleotide away, so this likely arose from a read error. The same CDR3 is also encoded by other DNA sequences in this sample. The gene calls are TRDV2 and TRDJ1; D is possibly TRDD3 (5 bases). The CDR3 is 16 residues long. V lost 3 bases and J 0 bases, leaving 16 bases between the germline ends. The germline CDR1 and CDR2 sequences are GEAIGNYY and EKD. CDR3 region: CACDAWAQGHTDKLIF. The CDR3 DNA sequence: TGTGCCTGTGACGCCTGGGCCCAGGGACACACCGATAAACTCATCTTT.

As for this clone: TCRdb has a much larger clone's protein, which differs at residue 6 from the translation of this DNA, likely because of a read error; what is shown is the protein translated from the DNA. The V and J genes are TRDV2 and TRDJ1; TRDD3 aligns across 10 bases. Per the germline V gene, CDR1 is GEAIGNYY and CDR2 is EKD. V was pared by 1 base and J by 0 bases, with 7 bases of the junction left unmatched. The CDR3 extends over 17 amino acids. This CDR3 is CACDTPGDTAYTDKLIF. As DNA, the CDR3 is TGTGCCTGTGACACGCCGGGGGATACGGCGTACACCGATAAACTCATCTTT.

This clone has a handful of counts. The gene calls are TRDV2 and TRDJ1, with 13 bases identical to TRDD3. V lost 3 bases and J lost 0; bases outside the gene matches: 12. Per germline, CDR1 GEAIGNYY and CDR2 EKD. CDR3 length: 19 residues. The CDR3 loop reads CACDAVLGDTGPYTDKLIF. The CDR3 coding sequence is TGTGCCTGTGACGCTGTACTGGGGGATACGGGACCGTACACCGATAAACTCATCTTT.

The genes are TRDV2 and TRDJ1, with 13 bases that match TRDD3. There are 18 residues in the CDR3. V shed 3 bases, J shed 1 base, and the junction held 10 bases outside the gene matches. CDR1 is GEAIGNYY, CDR2 EKD, per germline. Here the CDR3 DNA reads TGTGCCTGTGACTCCCTCGTACTGGGGGATACGGGCACCGATAAACTCATCTTT. Its translation is CACDSLVLGDTGTDKLIF.